This T cell receptor (beta chain) derives from a study of metastatic and nonmetastatic thyroid tumors. Study background: Repertoire comparison spanned blood and tumor or nodule tissue of malignant and benign thyroid patients.

General study results and limits: In both blood and tumor samples, TCR beta diversity was reported significantly higher for malignant than benign nodules.

This clone was counted at least ten times. Its antigen is undetermined. Study processing details: A papillary thyroid cancer distant-metastasis classifier was built from CDR3 differences across clinicopathological groups. TCRdb re-called the PCR reads via MiXCR. Here the V and J calls rest on TCRdb's processing, not on the authors' analysis. The sample shows approximately 82,000 clones, approximately 13% of them seen only once. The germline V gene has CDR1 MNHNS and CDR2 SASEGT. V trimming: 6 bases; J trimming: 2 bases; junction bases outside the gene matches: 2. This CDR3 region has 13 residues. No patient received treatment before thyroid surgery.

The sequence came from a female donor with papillary thyroid cancer or a benign thyroid nodule (not recorded which). Some clones in this sample may be carry-over from other donors' samples. This chain links TRBV6-1 with TRBJ2-7; 9 bases match TRBD1. What was sequenced was tumor tissue. The CDR3 DNA sequence: TGTGCCAGCAGGGGACAGGGTACCTACGAGCAGTACTTC. The encoded protein is CASRGQGTYEQYF.